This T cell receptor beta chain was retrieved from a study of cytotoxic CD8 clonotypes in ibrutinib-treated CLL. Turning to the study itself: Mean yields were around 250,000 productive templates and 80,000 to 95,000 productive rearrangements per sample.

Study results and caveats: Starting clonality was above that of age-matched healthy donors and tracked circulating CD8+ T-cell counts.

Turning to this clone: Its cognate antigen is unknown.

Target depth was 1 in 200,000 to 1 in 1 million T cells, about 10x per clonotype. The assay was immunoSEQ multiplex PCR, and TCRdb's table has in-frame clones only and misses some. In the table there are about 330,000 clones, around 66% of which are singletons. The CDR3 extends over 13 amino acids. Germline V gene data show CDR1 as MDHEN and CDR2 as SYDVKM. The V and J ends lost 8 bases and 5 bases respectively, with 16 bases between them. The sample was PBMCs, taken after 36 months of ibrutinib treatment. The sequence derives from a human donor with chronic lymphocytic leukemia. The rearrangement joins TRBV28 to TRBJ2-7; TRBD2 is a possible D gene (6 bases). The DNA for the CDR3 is TGTGCCAGCGAGGGCCGTTGGAGGGACGAGCAGTACTTC. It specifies CASEGRWRDEQYF.